This is a list of T cell receptor delta chains from one sample in a study of Vδ1+ human thymocytes. TCRdb processed the multiplex PCR reads again with the CATT caller. The data contain 25,000 to 30,000 delta-chain clones, 7.4% of them singletons. Specimen: Vdelta1+ gamma-delta thymocytes from the thymus. The origin of the receptors is a girl younger than two who had congenital heart surgery. Both conserved end residues are part of each CDR3. A D gene is named only where the DNA matches it firmly. A clone size is listed for some rows: how often the clone was seen (once, few, many), or a class if it is expanded.

TRDJ1 few . TRDV1 TGTGCTCTTGGGGAACTACGCCGGGGCCCTAAACTCATCTTT CALGELRRGPKLIF
TRDJ1 few TRDD3 TRDV1 TGTGCTCTTGGGGGACGGGCCCGGTGGGGGATACACACCGATAAACTCATCTTT CALGGRARWGIHTDKLIF
TRDJ1 . TRDD3 TRDV1 TGTGCTCTTGGGGCTCATGGTGGGGGATACTCCGATAAACTCATCTTT CALGAHGGGYSDKLIF
TRDJ1 few TRDD2 TRDV1 TGTGCTCTTGGGGAGCGACGACCTTCCTATTTTGTCCGGATACTCCGGGGCGATAAACTCATCTTT CALGERRPSYFVRILRGDKLIF
TRDJ1 few TRDD3 TRDV1 TGTGCTCTTGGGCCGCCAAGTGCGGGATACTGGGGGTACACCGATAAACTCATCTTT CALGPPSAGYWGYTDKLIF
TRDJ1 few . TRDV1 TGTGCTCTTGGGGAACTAGATTCGGCAGGTAAACTCATCTTT CALGELDSAGKLIF
TRDJ1 few . TRDV1 TGTGCTCTTGGGGAAATCCAGACCGACACCGATAAACTCATCTTT CALGEIQTDTDKLIF
TRDJ1 few TRDD2 TRDV1 TGTGCTCTTGGGGAACGAGGGGCCTTCCTACGGACTGGCCTAAACGCCGATAAACTCATCTTT CALGERGAFLRTGLNADKLIF
TRDJ1 few TRDD2 TRDV1 TGTGCTCTTGGGAAGCGTTCCTACAGGCTGTACACCGATAAACTCATCTTT CALGKRSYRLYTDKLIF
TRDJ1 few TRDD3 TRDV1 TGTGCTCTTGGGGAACCAGTTACTGGGGGATACCACGCGCCTACTCACACCGATAAACTCACCTTT CALGEPVTGGYHAPTHTDKLTF
TRDJ1 . . TRDV1 TGTGCTCTTGGGGAACTAAGGACCTACGCCCCTACGCCGTACACCGATAAACTCATCTTT CALGELRTYAPTPYTDKLIF
TRDJ1 . TRDD3 TRDV1 TGTGCTCTTGGGGAACTATCTAGCCCATACTGGGGGCTCCACACCGATAAACTCATCTTT CALGELSSPYWGLHTDKLIF
TRDJ1 few TRDD3 TRDV1 TGTGCTCTTGGGATCCACCGCCTTCCACACCCCTTACTGGGGGATACTCCTATATTCTACACCGATAAACTCATCTTT CALGIHRLPHPLLGDTPIFYTDKLIF
TRDJ1 few . TRDV1 TGTGCTCTTGGGTCAAAGGGTCCTCTTCTCAACACCGATAAACTCATCTTT CALGSKGPLLNTDKLIF
TRDJ1 few . TRDV1 TGTGCTCTTGGGGACCTGGCCTTCCCCTGGTTCCAGGGGGTCAACACCGATAAACTCATCTTT CALGDLAFPWFQGVNTDKLIF
TRDJ1 . . TRDV1 TGTGCTCTTGGGGCCCAATACGCGGGGTTGTACACCGATAAACTCATCTTT CALGAQYAGLYTDKLIF
TRDJ1 few TRDD3 TRDV1 TGTGCTCTTGGGGAGCCTAATAAGAGCCAGACTGGGGGATACGCGTCCACCGATAAACTCATCTTT CALGEPNKSQTGGYASTDKLIF
TRDJ1 . TRDD2 TRDV1 TGTGCTCTTGGGGACTGCCTTCCTACGACATGGGGGCCGTACACCGATAAACTCATCTTT CALGDCLPTTWGPYTDKLIF
TRDJ1 . . TRDV1 TGTGCTCTTGGGGAAAAGGGCTGTCCTACGGAGCGGGATACCACCGATAAACTCATCTTT CALGEKGCPTERDTTDKLIF
TRDJ1 few TRDD3 TRDV1 TGTGCTCTTGGGGTTGAACGTATCCTAAGACCGGACTGGGGGATATACCCCGATAAACTCATCTTT CALGVERILRPDWGIYPDKLIF
TRDJ1 . TRDD3 TRDV2 TGTGCCTGTGACACCTATTGCCTACTGGGGGATACAAGAATGAACACCGATAAACTCATCTTT CACDTYCLLGDTRMNTDKLIF
TRDJ1 . TRDD3 TRDV1 TGTGCTCTTGGGCCTGTACCTCAACCCCAGACTGGGGGATACCTAAGAGATAAACTCATCTTT CALGPVPQPQTGGYLRDKLIF
TRDJ1 few . TRDV1 TGTGCTCTTGGGGACCGGTGGGAGAGGGACTACACCGATAAACTCATCTTT CALGDRWERDYTDKLIF
TRDJ1 . TRDD3 TRDV1 TGTGCTCTTGGGGAACTTGACTCCCGGTACTGGGGCGCACTCATCTTT CALGELDSRYWGALIF
TRDJ1 few TRDD3 TRDV1 TGTGCTCTTGGGGAACTCGGGCCTTCCCCGAGTACCACTGGGGGACCCTACACCGATAAACTCATCTTT CALGELGPSPSTTGGPYTDKLIF
TRDJ1 few . TRDV1 TGTGCTCTTGGGGGATCCTACGTTTACCGTAGCAGCATACCGGCCGATAAACTCATCTTT CALGGSYVYRSSIPADKLIF
TRDJ1 few TRDD3 TRDV1 TGTGCTCTTGGGGTCCTACTTCCTGACTGGGGGATAATGCCTCGGAACACCGATAAACTCATCTTT CALGVLLPDWGIMPRNTDKLIF
TRDJ1 . . TRDV1 TGTGCTCTTGGGGACAATGTCTTCGTAGCTGGGGACGGGACAGGTAAACTCATCTTT CALGDNVFVAGDGTGKLIF
TRDJ1 . . TRDV1 TGTGCTCTTGTCGGTGGGGACCTCACCGATAAACTCATCTTT CALVGGDLTDKLIF
TRDJ1 few TRDD2 TRDV1 TGTGCTCTTGGGGAATTTGTGGCCTTCCTAGACACGAGCCACCCGTACACCGATAAACTCATCTTT CALGEFVAFLDTSHPYTDKLIF
TRDJ1 few . TRDV1 TGTGCTCTTGGGGCACGAGAAGATATACAACCCGAACTCATCTTT CALGAREDIQPELIF
TRDJ1 few . TRDV1 TGTGCTCTTGGGGAACTAGTCCAGGGCCACGATCGACTCATCTTT CALGELVQGHDRLIF
TRDJ1 . . TRDV1 TGTGCTCTTGGGGAAGCGTGTTCTTGGGATTCCCCCGCGTTCACCGATAAACTCATCTTT CALGEACSWDSPAFTDKLIF
TRDJ1 medium-sized . TRDV2 TGTGCCCATTTGGCGGCGGCGTACACCGATAAACTCATCTTT CAHLAAAYTDKLIF
TRDJ1 few . TRDV1 TGTGCTCTTGGGGAACTATTTGGAGGTGGCTTGGCCTTAAGGACCGATAAACTCATCTTT CALGELFGGGLALRTDKLIF
TRDJ1 . TRDD3 TRDV1 TGTGCTCTTGGGGAAGGCTCCCGATATGTGTACTGGGGGCTCGGGGAACCCGATAAACTCATCTTT CALGEGSRYVYWGLGEPDKLIF
TRDJ1 few TRDD3 TRDV1 TGTGCTCTTGGGGCTCTGATTCCGGTTGGGGGATACGTAGTAGGCGATAAACTCATCTTT CALGALIPVGGYVVGDKLIF
TRDJ1 few . TRDV1 TGTGCTCTTGGAGTCTTTTGGCGTTACACCGATAAACTCATCTTT CALGVFWRYTDKLIF
TRDJ1 . . TRDV1 TGTGCTCTTGGGGGAACCCCGGTCTACACCGATAAACTCATCTTT CALGGTPVYTDKLIF
TRDJ1 medium-sized . TRAV29/DV5 TGTGCAGCAAGGATCCTCATTGGGGGGCCTTACACCGATAAACTCATCTTT CAARILIGGPYTDKLIF
TRDJ1 few TRDD3 TRDV1 TGTGCTCTTGGGGAACAGTCCCTCACCGTACTGGGGGATACGGGAAGGTACACCGATAAACTCATCTTT CALGEQSLTVLGDTGRYTDKLIF
TRDJ1 . TRDD3 TRDV1 TGTGCTCTTGGGGCTCCTTCGGGCTGGGGGATGGACGTGACCGATAAACTCATCTTT CALGAPSGWGMDVTDKLIF
TRDJ1 . . TRDV1 TGTGCTCTTGGGTCATGGGCCTACGGGGACCCCACCGATAAACTCATCTTT CALGSWAYGDPTDKLIF
TRDJ2 . TRDD3 TRDV1 TGTGCTCTTGGGGATCTGATTGGCTTTCCTACTAACTGGGGGAAAAAGACAGCACAACTCTTCTTT CALGDLIGFPTNWGKKTAQLFF
TRDJ1 few . TRDV1 TGTGCTCTTGGGGAGTCACGGGGGCCGTACACCGATAAACTCATCTTT CALGESRGPYTDKLIF
TRDJ1 . . TRDV1 TGTGCTCTTGGGGCCTTAGGAGAGGTCACCCCTACTTGGGGGTCACTCCATACCGATAAACTCATCTTT CALGALGEVTPTWGSLHTDKLIF
TRDJ1 . TRDD3 TRDV1 TGTGCTCTTGGGCCACGCTTGCATGGGGGAGTGTGCACCGATAAACTCATCTTT CALGPRLHGGVCTDKLIF
TRDJ1 . TRDD3 TRDV1 TGTGCTCTTGGGGAACATGATTCCCTGGAGGGATACGCCTCCCGCGGCGGCACCGATAAACTCATCTTT CALGEHDSLEGYASRGGTDKLIF
TRDJ1 . . TRDV1 TGTGCTCTCCACACTTCCGGGGCCTTTCAACATACCGATAAACTCATCTTT CALHTSGAFQHTDKLIF
TRDJ1 . TRDD3 TRDV1 TGTGCTCTTGGGGGCCCATTCGCGGGGGATACGCACACCGATAAACTCATCTTT CALGGPFAGDTHTDKLIF
TRDJ1 few TRDD3 TRDV1 TGTGCTCTTGGGGCCAGGGGACCTGGGGGACCCACACACGTCCCTCTTTACACCGATAAACTCATCTTT CALGARGPGGPTHVPLYTDKLIF
TRDJ1 few . TRDV1 TGTGCTCTTGGGGAACTAGATGCACGGGGTCCTTTCCTGTACACCGATAAACTCATCTTT CALGELDARGPFLYTDKLIF
TRDJ1 . . TRDV1 TGTGCTCTTGGGGATCCCTTCCCTCGCACCGATAAACTCATCTTT CALGDPFPRTDKLIF
TRDJ1 few . TRDV1 TGTGCTCTTGGGACCACAAGTAACCTACTCCGGTACTGGCCGACCGATAAACTCATCTTT CALGTTSNLLRYWPTDKLIF
TRDJ1 few . TRDV1 TGTGCTCTTGGGGAATGGTGGGACGACACCGATAAACTCATCTTT CALGEWWDDTDKLIF